This T cell receptor beta chain was recorded in a study of beta chain features in type 1 diabetes (dated by TCRdb to 2016 to 2019). Turning to the overall study: Mean age, gender distribution, total cell number and subset yield did not differ between patients and healthy donors. A total of some 100,000,000 sorted cells were examined across all samples, and a strong correlation was observed between cell number per subset and RNA yield. Whereas all 30 or so donors provided naive and central memory subsets, regulatory and stem cell-like memory subsets were isolated from just 8 patients and about 8 healthy donors. The study compared TCRB repertoires of sorted circulating CD4+ T cell subsets between recently diagnosed type 1 diabetes patients and matched healthy donors.

From each donor, a single peripheral blood sample of about 116 mL on average was drawn into heparinised tubes. A BD FACSAria II and a panel including CD45RO, CCR7, CD25, CD127, CD95 and CD27 were used to sort naive, central memory, regulatory and stem cell-like memory CD4+ T cells. All sorted populations exceeded 95% purity. PBMCs were isolated right away by Lymphoprep density gradient centrifugation and were stained directly, without culture. Samples were stained and sorted in pairs, with one healthy donor and one patient per experiment, so that batch effects were minimized. Comment on this clone: Its binding antigen is unknown. It has no much larger one-base neighbor in the sample; base qualities were not kept.

The High Capacity cDNA Reverse Transcription Kit was used to reverse transcribe all of the isolated RNA, meaning that expressed TCRB transcripts were what got sequenced. Naive, central memory and regulatory T cell samples underwent deep immunoSEQ sequencing, averaging approximately 3.5 million total reads per sample. Sorted cells were lysed in RLT buffer, and RNA was extracted using DNase-treated RNeasy Micro or Mini kits according to cell number. Each cell subset was processed separately to prevent cross-contamination, with patient and healthy donor samples processed together. Using the immunoSEQ multiplex PCR, TCRB sequences were amplified from cDNA into 87-bp fragments spanning the CDR3 region. The amplicons were sequenced using the Illumina HiSeq platform. Turning to the authors' computational methods: Synthetic template baselines were used to correct PCR bias computationally, reads within Hamming distance 2 were collapsed, and singletons that could not be merged were discarded. Reads were aligned against IMGT to assign V, D and J genes, CDR3 length and insertions or deletions at six rearrangement sites. Within each subset, clonotype counts were normalized to sorted cell number, after which true diversity and Gini coefficients were computed with the tcR R package. Repertoire sharing was quantified using the overlap coefficient calculated on TCRB nucleotide sequences. As a proxy for the pre-selection repertoire, out-of-frame TCRB sequences from naive cells were analyzed. The clones in this table, taken by TCRdb from immuneACCESS, are in-frame only. Not every clone is retained; where verified, under half of the shortfall comes from an unresolved V gene, and the cause of the rest is unknown. The DNA was the basis for D and trimming; V, J and clone size are from that table. For this sample the table gives about 410,000 clones, of which more than 11% were detected only once. The ten most abundant clones make up around 0.039% of the sample.

Taken from cysteine to phenylalanine, the CDR3 has 14 residues. Only the CDR3 part of the read is kept: 42 bases, read in frame from the first base. The junction carries 14 bases between V and J, which are trimmed by 5 bases and 6 bases respectively. Looking up the germline V gene yields CDR1 SGHTA and CDR2 FQGNSA. What the authors observed across the whole study: PCR may preferentially amplify shorter templates, but because patient and control samples were amplified and corrected together, any resulting skew would affect both groups equally. Because the HLA sub-analyses included only small numbers of individuals, any influence of HLA type on TCRB rearrangement was left unresolved. At VDJ recombination sites, type 1 diabetes patients had fewer insertions and more deleted nucleotides, which implies abnormalities in thymic rearrangement. Because cDNA was sequenced instead of genomic DNA, activated cells with high expression could be over-represented, although the groups did not differ in activation or CD3 levels. Type 1 diabetes patients showed a moderate but significant shortening of TCRB CDR3 length in all four CD4+ subsets. The naive, central memory and regulatory TCRB repertoires appeared to resemble one another more closely among patients than among healthy donors.

Recombination connected TRBV7-2 to TRBJ1-5; TRBD1 is a possible D gene, resting on 6 matching bases. The sequence was collected from a man aged 25-45 years in good health. Sequencing was carried out using naive CD4+ T cells from blood. The meaning of the sample's cell subset or site label: true naive CD4+ T cells. The CDR3 here reads CASSPGVLGQPQHF. The DNA sequence is given as TGTGCCAGCAGCCCAGGGGTCCTAGGTCAGCCCCAGCATTTT.